What follows are 32 T cell receptor beta chains derived from one specimen sequenced in a study of identical twins. TCRdb passed the 5' RACE reads through MiXCR, listing each CDR3 protein once. The data show 470,000 or so distinct CDR3 sequences, approximately 24% seen once. These same data were also listed under a study on T cells expressing NK-cell markers.

Material: CD4+ T cells sorted from blood. Source of these receptors: a woman aged 18-29 years in good health.

The gene calls are TRBV11-2 and TRBJ1-4, with D possibly being TRBD1 (5 bases). Trimming left V 5 bases short and J 8 bases short, with 12 bases between. The CDR3 spans 13 residues. CDR1 is SGHAT and CDR2 is FQNNGV in the germline V gene. CDR3 DNA sequence: TGTGCCAGCAGCCGTGGGGCGGGCGAAAAACTGTTTTTT. Protein: CASSRGAGEKLFF. Full variable domain (rest looked up from reference TRBV11-2 and TRBJ1-4): EAGVAQSPRYKIIEKRQSVAFWCNPISGHATLYWYQQILGQGPKLLIQFQNNGVVDDSQLPKDRFSAERLKGVDSTLKIQPAKLEDSAVYLCASSRGAGEKLFFGSGTQLSVL.

The rearrangement uses TRBV12-3 or TRBV12-4 and TRBJ2-2; the D gene could be TRBD1 or TRBD2 (6 bases each). There are 17 residues in the CDR3. V lost 6 bases to trimming and J lost 5 bases, with 22 bases between them. CDR3 in amino acids: CASRDSGWGTSTGELFF. The CDR3 nucleotides read TGTGCCAGCAGGGACAGCGGGTGGGGAACGTCGACCGGGGAGCTGTTTTTT.

This clonotype showed up just a few times. V usage is TRBV5-1 and J usage is TRBJ2-2; D call uncertain. CDR1 and CDR2 (germline): SGHRS, YFSETQ. This CDR3 region has 13 residues. V gave up 0 bases and J gave up 6 bases, with 6 bases separating them. CDR3 bases: TGCGCCAGCAGCTTGGATCGCTCCGGGGAGCTGTTTTTT. This sequence encodes CASSLDRSGELFF.

The chain couples TRBV4-1 to TRBJ2-1; D uncertain. From germline, CDR1 is MGHRA and CDR2 YSYEKL. V was pared by 9 bases and J by 7 bases, with 22 bases between. The CDR3 length is 15 residues. In DNA form, the CDR3 reads TGCGCCAGAGTTGGATGCTACACAATTTTTAATGAGCAGTTCTTC. Protein product: CARVGCYTIFNEQFF.

This clonotype occurred a few times. The rearrangement uses TRBV4-1 and TRBJ2-1, with TRBD2 matching 8 bases. This CDR3 is 15 amino acids long. V was clipped by 7 bases and J by 4 bases; unmatched bases: 9. From germline, CDR1 is MGHRA and CDR2 YSYEKL. DNA of the CDR3: TGCGCCAGCAACCGCCCAGCGGGAGCTTACAATGAGCAGTTCTTC. This codes for CASNRPAGAYNEQFF.

This clonotype is a singleton in its sample. The genes are TRBV30 and TRBJ2-3; 13 bases fit TRBD2. CDR3 length: 14 residues. CDR1 GTSNPN and CDR2 SVGIG come from the germline V gene (reference sequence). V was clipped by 5 bases and J by 6 bases; unmatched bases: 5. CDR3 amino acids: CAWAPGLAGDTQYF. The CDR3 bases are TGTGCCTGGGCTCCGGGACTAGCGGGGGATACGCAGTATTTT.

The chain is built from TRBV18 and TRBJ2-7; TRBD2 matches at 11 bases. The CDR3 consists of 16 residues. Unmatched junction bases numbered 3, after V lost 0 bases and J lost 2 bases. Germline V gene lookup returns CDR1 KGHSH and CDR2 LQKENI. This CDR3 reads CASSPPLAGGAYEQYF. The CDR3 nucleotides read TGTGCCAGCTCACCACCCCTAGCGGGAGGAGCCTACGAGCAGTACTTC.

The CDR3 DNA is TGTGCCATCGGGACAGCCGGAAACACCATATATTTT. Its translation: CAIGTAGNTIYF. This rearrangement joins TRBV10-3 to TRBJ1-3, with 7 bases lining up with TRBD1. CDR1 is ENHRY, CDR2 SYGVKD, per germline. CDR3 length: 12 residues. Losses at the gene ends were 8 bases for V and 4 bases for J; bases not matched to a gene: 2.

This clonotype was counted a single time. The chain uses TRBV18 and TRBJ2-1, with D perhaps assigned TRBD1 or TRBD2 (5 bases each). V was shortened by 3 bases and J by 2 bases, with 8 bases between the two germline ends. Germline V gives CDR1 KGHSH, CDR2 LQKENI. CDR3 length equals 14 residues. CDR3 in amino acids: CASSPGVPYNEQFF. The DNA for the CDR3 is TGTGCCAGCTCACCGGGGGTCCCCTACAATGAGCAGTTCTTC.

The chain joins TRBV10-3 to TRBJ2-7; TRBD1 aligns across 9 bases. The J segment lost 4 bases and the V segment lost 2 bases, leaving 18 bases of the junction unmatched. CDR3 size: 19 residues. Germline-derived CDR1 and CDR2 are ENHRY and SYGVKD. The CDR3 is CAISEPDGTGMNRLYEQYF. Written as DNA, the CDR3 is TGTGCCATCAGTGAGCCCGACGGGACAGGGATGAACCGGCTATACGAGCAGTACTTC.

This clonotype has only a few counts. The chain links TRBV27 to TRBJ1-1; 7 bases map to TRBD1. The ends lost 4 bases at V and 5 bases at J; junction bases unmatched: 10. This CDR3 region has 15 residues. Germline loops: CDR1 MNHEY, CDR2 SMNVEV (reference sequence). This CDR3 reads CASSSRQGGMTEAFF. The CDR3 DNA reads TGTGCCAGCAGTTCCCGGCAGGGGGGGATGACTGAAGCTTTCTTT.

This clonotype was seen a handful of times. This chain uses TRBV27 with TRBJ2-7, with D perhaps TRBD1 (5 bases). The ends were cut back, 3 bases at V and 6 bases at J, with 6 bases in the middle. The germline V gene encodes CDR1 MNHEY and CDR2 SMNVEV (reference sequence). This CDR3 is 11 amino acids long. CDR3 DNA: TGTGCCAGCAGTTTGGGGCTCGAGCAGTACTTC. Encoded protein: CASSLGLEQYF.

The gene calls are TRBV5-1 and TRBJ1-1; possibly TRBD1 for D (5 bases). Germline V CDR1 and CDR2: SGHRS, YFSETQ. The length of the CDR3 is 15 residues. V was clipped by 0 bases and J by 4 bases, with 13 bases between them. The DNA for the CDR3 is TGCGCCAGCAGCTTGGGAGGGGTGGTGGGCACTGAAGCTTTCTTT. This encodes CASSLGGVVGTEAFF.

This clonotype was seen a handful of times. V and J are TRBV4-3 and TRBJ2-1; D tentatively fits TRBD1 or TRBD2 (5 bases each). V dropped 6 bases and J dropped 6 bases, with 18 bases sitting between them. In germline, CDR1 is LGHNA, CDR2 YSLEER. The CDR3 runs to 15 residues. The CDR3, as DNA: TGCGCCAGCAGACTAGTGGGGACGGGGCTCAATGAGCAGTTCTTC. This sequence encodes CASRLVGTGLNEQFF.

V gene TRBV6-5 combines with J gene TRBJ2-3; 10 bases fit TRBD2. J was trimmed by 1 base and V by 0 bases; bases with no gene match: 4. Looked up from germline, CDR1 is MNHEY and CDR2 is SVGAGI. The length of the CDR3 is 17 residues. The CDR3 DNA is TGTGCCAGCAGTTACTCTCTTCTAGCGGGGGGCACAGATACGCAGTATTTT. As protein: CASSYSLLAGGTDTQYF.

This chain connects TRBV5-1 to TRBJ2-7, with no clear D. The CDR3 spans 17 residues. CDR1 and CDR2 (germline): SGHRS, YFSETQ. V lost 0 bases to trimming and J lost 0 bases, with 16 bases between them. The CDR3 sequence: CASSLVDATITSYEQYF. CDR3 coding DNA: TGCGCCAGCAGCTTGGTGGACGCTACTATAACCTCCTACGAGCAGTACTTC.

This clonotype was counted between two and nine times. The chain's CDR3 is CSVGRHQETQYF. DNA for the CDR3: TGCAGCGTTGGGCGGCACCAAGAGACCCAGTACTTC. The chain uses TRBV29-1 and TRBJ2-5; D gene ambiguous. The V and J ends lost 4 bases and 0 bases respectively, with 6 bases between them. Germline V lookup: CDR1 SQVTM, CDR2 ANQGSEA. The CDR3 covers 12 residues.

This clonotype appeared many times. The chain uses TRBV20-1 and TRBJ2-3; 9 bases agree with TRBD2. The germline gives CDR1 DFQATT, CDR2 SNEGSKA (reference sequence). Germline trimming cut 1 base from V and 6 bases from J; bases unmatched to any gene: 5. The CDR3 is made up of 14 amino acids. Written as DNA, the CDR3 is TGCAGTGCTAGAGCCGCCAGCGGGGGGGATACGCAGTATTTT. It codes for CSARAASGGDTQYF.

This clonotype occurred a few times. The CDR3 DNA is TGTGCCAGCAGCTTCGACAGCTCTGGAAACACCATATATTTT. Encoded protein: CASSFDSSGNTIYF. The rearrangement links TRBV7-9 to TRBJ1-3, with D perhaps matching TRBD1 (5 bases). This CDR3 comprises 14 residues. Germline V gene data show CDR1 as SEHNR and CDR2 as FQNEAQ (reference sequence). Trimming pared 3 bases from V and 0 bases from J, leaving 6 bases between.

V and J are TRBV2 and TRBJ1-2; the match to TRBD1 covers 10 bases. J lost 2 bases, V lost 4 bases, and 4 bases had no gene match. The CDR3 sequence is 15 residues long. Germline V CDR1 and CDR2: SNHLY, FYNNEI. In DNA, the CDR3 is TGTGCCAGCAGTGGGACAGGGGGAAGGAACTATGGCTACACCTTC. It yields the protein CASSGTGGRNYGYTF.

The V gene is TRBV20-1, the J gene TRBJ2-1; TRBD2 might be the D (6 bases). CDR3 length: 13 residues. CDR1 and CDR2 (germline): DFQATT, SNEGSKA (reference sequence). The germline V and J ends were trimmed by 5 bases and 6 bases, with 14 bases remaining between them. The CDR3 bases are TGCAGTGCTGGGAGCGGGTTTAGCAATGAGCAGTTCTTC. Translating gives CSAGSGFSNEQFF.

The sample holds many counts of this clonotype. V gene TRBV12-3 or TRBV12-4 combines with J gene TRBJ2-3; D gene uncertain. The CDR3 sequence is 11 residues long. The ends were cut back, 5 bases at V and 12 bases at J, with 12 bases in the middle. For the CDR3, the DNA is TGTGCCAGCAGTCTAACCGTCAGCCAGTATTTT. Protein: CASSLTVSQYF.

The rearrangement uses TRBV10-3 and TRBJ2-3; 8 nucleotides agree with TRBD2. Trimming removed 2 bases from V and 2 bases from J; junction bases left unmatched: 9. The CDR3 extends over 17 amino acids. Germline V gene sequence: CDR1 ENHRY, CDR2 SYGVKD. DNA of the CDR3: TGTGCCATCAGTGAGAGGGGACATAGCGGGGTCACAGATACGCAGTATTTT. Encoded protein: CAISERGHSGVTDTQYF.

The table lists this clonotype with a few counts. The chain is built from TRBV10-3 and TRBJ2-5; D not certain. CDR1 and CDR2 (germline): ENHRY, SYGVKD. This CDR3 region has 13 residues. V was shortened by 4 bases and J by 7 bases, with 13 bases between the two germline ends. This CDR3 is CAISAGASGTQYF. The DNA for the CDR3 is TGTGCCATCAGTGCCGGTGCGTCGGGGACCCAGTACTTC.

This clonotype showed up just a few times. The chain uses TRBV20-1 and TRBJ1-2, with no clear D. V dropped 5 bases and J dropped 4 bases, with 14 bases sitting between them. Germline-derived CDR1 and CDR2 are DFQATT and SNEGSKA (reference sequence). CDR3 length: 13 amino acids. CDR3 region: CSAPAVAGYGYTF. The CDR3 coding sequence is TGCAGTGCTCCGGCGGTCGCCGGCTATGGCTACACCTTC.

The rearrangement links TRBV5-1 to TRBJ1-4; no firm D call. The CDR3 extends over 13 amino acids. The germline V gene encodes CDR1 SGHRS and CDR2 YFSETQ. Between the trimmed V and J ends, which lost 0 bases and 10 bases, there was a span of 10 bases. The CDR3 region has the DNA TGCGCCAGCAGCTTGGCAGGATTCGGAAAACTGTTTTTT. Protein product: CASSLAGFGKLFF.

There are a few counts of this clonotype. The genes are TRBV5-1 and TRBJ2-5; 13 bases are shared with TRBD2. V lost 3 bases, J lost 5 bases, and 7 bases stayed unmatched. The CDR3 is 16 residues long. CDR1 is SGHRS and CDR2 is YFSETQ in the germline V gene. The CDR3 is CASSSGGLAGTETQYF. The CDR3 DNA is TGCGCCAGCAGCTCTGGGGGACTAGCGGGGACGGAGACCCAGTACTTC.

The rearrangement joins TRBV10-3 to TRBJ2-7, with TRBD1 identical over 9 bases. CDR3 length: 13 residues. The ends lost 5 bases at V and 3 bases at J; junction bases unmatched: 2. Germline assignment: CDR1 ENHRY and CDR2 SYGVKD. The CDR3 reads CAISLGQGYEQYF. The CDR3 DNA reads as TGTGCCATCAGTCTGGGACAGGGCTACGAGCAGTACTTC.

V is TRBV7-2 and J is TRBJ2-1; possibly TRBD1 for D (6 bases). Germline V lookup: CDR1 SGHTA, CDR2 FQGNSA. The CDR3 consists of 15 residues. The V end was cut by 2 bases, the J end by 7 bases, with 15 bases between. CDR3 region: CASSLQGRSVNEQFF. The CDR3 DNA sequence: TGTGCCAGCAGCTTACAGGGGAGAAGTGTTAATGAGCAGTTCTTC. The variable domain in full, completed from reference TRBV7-2 and TRBJ2-1, reads GAGVSQSPSNKVTEKGKDVELRCDPISGHTALYWYRQSLGQGLEFLIYFQGNSAPDKSGLPSDRFSAERTGGSVSTLTIQRTQQEDSAVYLCASSLQGRSVNEQFFGPGTRLTVL.

The V and J genes are TRBV29-1 and TRBJ1-1, with D possibly being TRBD1 (5 bases). This CDR3 is 14 amino acids long. Trimming pared 7 bases from V and 2 bases from J, leaving 17 bases between. CDR1 is SQVTM and CDR2 is ANQGSEA in the germline V gene. The CDR3 DNA is TGCAGCGCGAAGGGGTTTTTGATTAACACTGAAGCTTTCTTT. This sequence encodes CSAKGFLINTEAFF.

This clonotype occurred a few times. The chain joins TRBV5-8 to TRBJ1-1; D is perhaps TRBD1 (5 bases). Germline-derived CDR1 and CDR2 are SGHTS and YDEGEE. V was clipped by 7 bases and J by 1 base, with 11 bases between them. This CDR3 contains 13 residues. The CDR3 nucleotides read TGTGCCAGCTGGGGGTACGCGAACACTGAAGCTTTCTTT. Protein sequence: CASWGYANTEAFF.

V usage is TRBV27 and J usage is TRBJ2-1; 9 bases agree with TRBD2. CDR3 length: 18 residues. Trimming at V came to 5 bases and at J to 2 bases, leaving 13 bases not matched to a gene. The V gene's germline CDR1 is MNHEY and CDR2 SMNVEV (reference sequence). The CDR3: CASSPRLGGGVTYNEQFF. The CDR3 DNA sequence: TGTGCCAGCAGTCCGCGCCTAGGCGGGGGGGTAACCTACAATGAGCAGTTCTTC.